These 18 T cell receptor beta chains came from one sample sequenced in a study of blood T cell repertoires in COVID-19. Assay used: immunoSEQ multiplex PCR; TCRdb lists only in-frame clones, some missing. The sample lists about 67,000 clones; 80% to 90% were seen once. The source material was peripheral blood. The receptors come from a middle-aged man with active COVID-19.

The J gene is TRBJ2-7, the V gene TRBV3-1 (or the pseudogene TRBV3-2), with D possibly matching TRBD1 (5 bases). The CDR3 length is 17 residues. Germline V lookup: CDR1 LGHDT, CDR2 YNNKEL (reference sequence). Trimming pared 1 base from V and 0 bases from J, leaving 16 bases between. The CDR3 sequence is CASSQGIGASSSYEQYF. The CDR3, as DNA: TGTGCCAGCAGCCAAGGGATAGGGGCTTCCAGCTCCTACGAGCAGTACTTC.

This chain joins TRBV7-3 and TRBJ2-6; no firm D call. The ends were cut back, 2 bases at V and 2 bases at J, with 7 bases in the middle. The CDR3 contains 15 residues. The germline V gene encodes CDR1 SGHTA and CDR2 FQGTGA. The CDR3 protein is CASSLPLPGANVLTF. DNA for the CDR3: TGTGCCAGCAGCTTACCCCTCCCTGGGGCCAACGTCCTGACTTTC.

The chain carries TRBV29-1 and TRBJ2-1, with TRBD2 matching over 13 bases. The germline V gene encodes CDR1 SQVTM and CDR2 ANQGSEA. After removal of 5 bases from V and 5 bases from J, the junction contained 9 bases not matched to a gene. This CDR3 comprises 16 residues. CDR3 in DNA: TGCAGCGTTCGGAAACGGACTAGCGGGAGTAACAATGAGCAGTTCTTC. As protein: CSVRKRTSGSNNEQFF.

In its sample, this clone was seen once. The rearrangement links TRBV19 to TRBJ1-2; D might be TRBD1 (5 bases). Germline V lookup: CDR1 LNHDA, CDR2 SQIVND (reference sequence). V lost 6 bases and J lost 5, with 13 bases in between. This CDR3 contains 13 residues. In nucleotides, the CDR3 is TGTGCCAGTAGCCCCCGGGGGTCATATGGCTACACCTTC. This translates into CASSPRGSYGYTF.

The chain employs TRBV13 and TRBJ2-5; 7 bases map to TRBD1. V lost 3 bases, J lost 4 bases, and 5 bases stayed unmatched. This CDR3 is built from 14 residues. Germline-derived CDR1 and CDR2 are PRHDT and FYEKMQ (reference sequence). CDR3 region: CASSFSTGIETQYF. DNA for the CDR3: TGTGCCAGCAGCTTTTCGACAGGGATAGAGACCCAGTACTTC. Full variable domain (missing parts from reference TRBV13 and TRBJ2-5): AAGVIQSPRHLIKEKRETATLKCYPIPRHDTVYWYQQGPGQDPQFLISFYEKMQSDKGSIPDRFSAQQFSDYHSELNMSSLELGDSALYFCASSFSTGIETQYFGPGTRLLVL.

The V and J genes are TRBV5-1 and TRBJ1-5; 8 bases are a match to TRBD1. The V gene's germline CDR1 is SGHRS and CDR2 YFSETQ. V trimming: 0 bases; J trimming: 10 bases; junction bases outside the gene matches: 6. The CDR3 covers 14 residues. The CDR3 reads CASSLDPGTGPQHF. In DNA form, the CDR3 reads TGCGCCAGCAGCTTGGATCCCGGGACAGGCCCCCAGCATTTT.

The chain carries TRBV7-2 and TRBJ1-5; 7 bases map to TRBD1. The CDR3 totals 16 residues. Germline lookup yields CDR1 SGHTA and CDR2 FQGNSA. The V segment lost 5 bases and the J segment 5 bases; nucleotides outside the gene matches: 12. DNA for the CDR3: TGTGCCAGCAGCCTACCCCCCCGGGACAGATATCAGCCCCAGCATTTT. Translating it yields CASSLPPRDRYQPQHF.

The chain carries TRBV2 and TRBJ1-1; no clear D gene. Germline assignment: CDR1 SNHLY and CDR2 FYNNEI. The CDR3 has 13 amino acids. The V end was cut by 4 bases, the J end by 7 bases, with 13 bases between. CDR3: CASSVGGWGEAFF. CDR3 coding DNA: TGTGCCAGCAGTGTGGGAGGGTGGGGTGAAGCTTTCTTT.

A note on this clone: The same CDR3 arises from other DNA sequences in this sample as well. The chain carries TRBV28 and TRBJ1-2; no definite D call. CDR1 and CDR2 (germline): MDHEN, SYDVKM. The CDR3 runs to 11 residues. V lost 4 bases to trimming and J lost 2 bases, with 2 bases between them. The CDR3, as DNA: TGTGCCAGCAGTTCAAACTATGGCTACACCTTC. Amino acid sequence: CASSSNYGYTF.

This chain connects TRBV18 to TRBJ1-6; perhaps TRBD1 as D (5 bases). Trimming removed 2 bases from V and 8 bases from J, with 10 bases in between. This CDR3 is built from 14 residues. The germline V gene has CDR1 KGHSH and CDR2 LQKENI. CDR3 DNA: TGTGCCAGCTCACCAATCCAGGGTGATTCACCCCTCCACTTT. This gives the protein CASSPIQGDSPLHF.

The chain carries TRBV24-1 and TRBJ1-4; TRBD1 aligns across 10 bases. The CDR3 runs to 16 residues. Germline V gives CDR1 KGHDR, CDR2 SFDVKD. V lost 3 bases, J lost 5 bases, and 5 bases stayed unmatched. The CDR3 sequence is CATSDDRGLSNEKLFF. The CDR3 DNA reads as TGTGCCACCAGTGATGACAGGGGGCTTTCGAATGAAAAACTGTTTTTT.

The rearrangement uses TRBV7-8 and TRBJ1-2, with 7 nucleotides matching TRBD1. CDR1 SGHVS and CDR2 FQNEAQ come from the germline V gene. This CDR3 is 14 amino acids long. V lost 4 bases, J lost 8 bases, and 10 bases stayed unmatched. CDR3 region: CASSWGTETGGYTF. In DNA, the CDR3 is TGTGCCAGCAGCTGGGGGACAGAAACGGGGGGCTACACCTTC.

The V and J genes are TRBV9 and TRBJ1-4; D unresolved. The CDR3 contains 14 residues. Looked up from germline, CDR1 is SGDLS and CDR2 is YYNGEE. The ends were cut back, 3 bases at V and 2 bases at J, with 8 bases in the middle. This chain's CDR3 is CASSGSVTNEKLFF. CDR3 nucleotide sequence: TGTGCCAGCAGCGGGAGTGTGACTAATGAAAAACTGTTTTTT.

This clone was seen once. The V gene is TRBV15, the J gene TRBJ1-2; the D is unclear. The V end was cut by 8 bases, the J end by 1 base, with 11 bases between. Per germline, CDR1 LNHNV and CDR2 YYDKDF (reference sequence). The CDR3 spans 13 residues. CDR3 DNA: TGTGCCACCGGACGGAGGAGTAACTATGGCTACACCTTC. Protein product: CATGRRSNYGYTF.

V is TRBV18 and J is TRBJ2-7; perhaps TRBD2 as D (6 bases). There are 15 residues in the CDR3. V was clipped by 0 bases and J by 2 bases, with 11 bases between them. Germline assignment: CDR1 KGHSH and CDR2 LQKENI. The CDR3 loop is CASSPPGGRAYEQYF. CDR3 DNA sequence: TGTGCCAGCTCACCACCGGGGGGACGGGCCTACGAGCAGTACTTC.

The rearrangement links TRBV6-5 to TRBJ2-3, with 8 bases lining up with TRBD2. Germline CDR1 reads MNHEY; CDR2 reads SVGAGI. The CDR3 spans 13 residues. V shed 6 bases and J 4 bases; nucleotides not matched to a gene: 3. The CDR3 DNA is TGTGCCAGCAGGAGCGGGAGTGCAGATACGCAGTATTTT. Residues: CASRSGSADTQYF.

This clone was recorded only once. This chain connects TRBV24-1 to TRBJ2-1, with 8 positions matching TRBD1. V trimming: 7 bases; J trimming: 4 bases; junction bases outside the gene matches: 2. Germline V CDR1 and CDR2: KGHDR, SFDVKD. This CDR3 has 13 amino acids. CDR3 sequence: CATRQGAYNEQFF. CDR3 nucleotides: TGTGCCACCAGGCAGGGGGCGTACAATGAGCAGTTCTTC.

The chain couples TRBV28 to TRBJ2-7; the match to TRBD1 covers 7 bases. Trimming at V came to 4 bases and at J to 4 bases, leaving 7 bases not matched to a gene. Germline lookup yields CDR1 MDHEN and CDR2 SYDVKM. This CDR3 region has 14 residues. This CDR3 reads CASSSKNRGYEQYF. In DNA, the CDR3 is TGTGCCAGCAGTTCCAAAAACAGGGGTTACGAGCAGTACTTC.